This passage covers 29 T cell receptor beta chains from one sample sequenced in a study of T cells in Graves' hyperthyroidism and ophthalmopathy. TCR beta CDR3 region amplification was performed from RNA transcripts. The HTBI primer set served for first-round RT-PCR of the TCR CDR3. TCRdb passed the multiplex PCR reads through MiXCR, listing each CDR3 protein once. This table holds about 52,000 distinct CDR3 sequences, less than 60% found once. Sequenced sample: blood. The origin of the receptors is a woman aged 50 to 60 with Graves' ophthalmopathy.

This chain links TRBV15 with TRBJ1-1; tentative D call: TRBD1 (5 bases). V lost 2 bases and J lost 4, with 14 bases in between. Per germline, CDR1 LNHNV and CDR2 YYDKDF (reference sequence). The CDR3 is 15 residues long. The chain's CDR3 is CATSRYKGMSTEAFF. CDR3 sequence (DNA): TGTGCCACCAGCAGATATAAGGGGATGAGCACTGAAGCTTTCTTT.

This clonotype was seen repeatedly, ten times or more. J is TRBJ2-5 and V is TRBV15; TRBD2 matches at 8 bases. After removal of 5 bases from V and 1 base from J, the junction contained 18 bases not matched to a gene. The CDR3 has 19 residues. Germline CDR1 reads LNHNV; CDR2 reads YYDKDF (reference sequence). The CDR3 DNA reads TGTGCCACCAGCCCGGGCTTGGCGGGGGGCCCTACGGTCCAAGAGACCCAGTACTTC. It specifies CATSPGLAGGPTVQETQYF.

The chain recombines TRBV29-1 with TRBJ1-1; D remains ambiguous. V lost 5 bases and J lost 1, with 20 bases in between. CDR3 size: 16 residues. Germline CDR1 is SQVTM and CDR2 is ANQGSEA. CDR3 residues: CSVKADAAMGNTEAFF. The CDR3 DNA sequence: TGCAGCGTTAAAGCGGACGCGGCGATGGGGAACACTGAAGCTTTCTTT.

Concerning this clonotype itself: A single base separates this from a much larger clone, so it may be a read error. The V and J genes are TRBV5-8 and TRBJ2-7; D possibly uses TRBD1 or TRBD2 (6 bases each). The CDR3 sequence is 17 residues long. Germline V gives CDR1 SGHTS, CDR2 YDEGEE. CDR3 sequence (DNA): TGTGCCAGCAGCTTAGGGGGGCGTAGCGGAAACGCCTACGAGCGGTACTTC. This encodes CASSLGGRSGNAYERYF.

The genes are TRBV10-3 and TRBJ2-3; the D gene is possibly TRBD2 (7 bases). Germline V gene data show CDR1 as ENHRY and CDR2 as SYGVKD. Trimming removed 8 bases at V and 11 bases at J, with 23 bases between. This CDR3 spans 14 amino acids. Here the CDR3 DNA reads TGTGCCATCCAGAGCGGGGACTGGGACAATGAGCAGTATTTT. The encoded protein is CAIQSGDWDNEQYF.

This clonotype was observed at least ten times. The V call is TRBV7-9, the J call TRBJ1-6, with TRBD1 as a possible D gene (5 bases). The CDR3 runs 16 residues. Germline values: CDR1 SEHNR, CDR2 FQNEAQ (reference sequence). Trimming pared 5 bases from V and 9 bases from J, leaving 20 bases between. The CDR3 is CASSPLGARVGSPLHF. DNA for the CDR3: TGTGCCAGCAGCCCTTTGGGTGCCAGGGTCGGTTCACCCCTCCACTTT.

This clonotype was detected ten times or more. This chain's CDR3 is CASSPSDRRNTEAFF. The CDR3 DNA reads TGCGCCAGCAGCCCCTCCGACAGGAGGAACACTGAAGCTTTCTTT. The V call is TRBV4-1, the J call TRBJ1-1; D is possibly TRBD1 (6 bases). Trimming left V 4 bases short and J 1 base short, with 13 bases between. The CDR3 spans 15 residues. Looked up from germline, CDR1 is MGHRA and CDR2 is YSYEKL.

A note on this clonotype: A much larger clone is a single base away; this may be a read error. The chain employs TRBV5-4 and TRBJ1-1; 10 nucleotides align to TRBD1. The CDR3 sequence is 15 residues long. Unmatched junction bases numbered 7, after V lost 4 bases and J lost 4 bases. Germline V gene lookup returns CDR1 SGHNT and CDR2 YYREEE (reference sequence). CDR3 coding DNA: TGTGCCAGCAGCCAGGGACAGGGGATTGTCACTGAAGCTTTCTTT. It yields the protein CASSQGQGIVTEAFF.

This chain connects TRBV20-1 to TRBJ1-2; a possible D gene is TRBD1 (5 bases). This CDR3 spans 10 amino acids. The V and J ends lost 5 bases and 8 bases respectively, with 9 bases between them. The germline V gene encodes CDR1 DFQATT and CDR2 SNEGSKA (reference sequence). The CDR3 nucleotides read TGCAGTGCTCGGGGGGGGGGCTACACCTTC. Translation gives CSARGGGYTF.

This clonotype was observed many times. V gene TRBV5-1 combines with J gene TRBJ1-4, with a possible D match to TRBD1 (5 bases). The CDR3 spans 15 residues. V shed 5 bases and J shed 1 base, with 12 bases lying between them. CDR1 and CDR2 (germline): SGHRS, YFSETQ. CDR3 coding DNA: TGCGCCAGCAGAAGCGGGCAGGGAACTAATGAAAAACTGTTTTTT. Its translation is CASRSGQGTNEKLFF. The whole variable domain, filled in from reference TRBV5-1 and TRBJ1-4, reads KAGVTQTPRYLIKTRGQQVTLSCSPISGHRSVSWYQQTPGQGLQFLFEYFSETQRNKGNFPGRFSGRQFSNSRSEMNVSTLELGDSALYLCASRSGQGTNEKLFFGSGTQLSVL.

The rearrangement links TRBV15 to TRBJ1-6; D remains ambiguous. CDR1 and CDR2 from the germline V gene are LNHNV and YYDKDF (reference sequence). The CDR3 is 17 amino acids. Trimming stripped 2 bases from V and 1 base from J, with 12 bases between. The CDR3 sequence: CATSRTHPRSYNSPLHF. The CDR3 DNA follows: TGTGCCACCAGCAGAACTCATCCCAGGTCCTATAATTCACCCCTCCACTTT.

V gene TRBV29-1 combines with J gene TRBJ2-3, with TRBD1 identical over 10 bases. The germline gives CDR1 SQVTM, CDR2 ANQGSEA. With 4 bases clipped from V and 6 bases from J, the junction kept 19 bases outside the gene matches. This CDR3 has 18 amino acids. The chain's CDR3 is CSVVNLLDRGRNTDTQYF. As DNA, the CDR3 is TGCAGCGTTGTCAATCTCCTCGACAGGGGGCGGAACACTGATACGCAGTATTTT.

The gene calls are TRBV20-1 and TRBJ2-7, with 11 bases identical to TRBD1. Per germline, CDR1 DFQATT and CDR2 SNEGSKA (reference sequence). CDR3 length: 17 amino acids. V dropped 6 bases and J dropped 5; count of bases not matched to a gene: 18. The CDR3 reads CSASPRTRTGGIHEQYF. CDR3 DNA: TGCAGTGCGAGCCCCAGAACCCGGACAGGGGGCATTCACGAGCAGTACTTC.

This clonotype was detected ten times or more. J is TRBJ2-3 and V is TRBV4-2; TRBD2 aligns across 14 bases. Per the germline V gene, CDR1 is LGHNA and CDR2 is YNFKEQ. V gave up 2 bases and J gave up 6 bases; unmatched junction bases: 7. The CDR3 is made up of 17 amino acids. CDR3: CASSQTGTSGSGDTQYF. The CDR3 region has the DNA TGTGCCAGCAGCCAAACCGGGACTAGCGGGAGTGGGGATACGCAGTATTTT.

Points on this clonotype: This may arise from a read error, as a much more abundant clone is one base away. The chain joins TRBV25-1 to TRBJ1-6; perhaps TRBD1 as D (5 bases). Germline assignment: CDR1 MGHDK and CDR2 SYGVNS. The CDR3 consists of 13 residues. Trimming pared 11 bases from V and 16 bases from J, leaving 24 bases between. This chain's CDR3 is CAGTAHPGQSLHF. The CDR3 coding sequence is TGTGCCGGCACTGCCCACCCGGGGCAATCTCTCCACTTT. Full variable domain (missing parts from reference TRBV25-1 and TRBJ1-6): EADIYQTPRYLVIGTGKKITLECSQTMGHDKMYWYQQDPGMELHLIHYSYGVNSTEKGDLSSESTVSRIRTEHFPLTLESARPSHTSQYLCAGTAHPGQSLHFGNGTRLTVT.

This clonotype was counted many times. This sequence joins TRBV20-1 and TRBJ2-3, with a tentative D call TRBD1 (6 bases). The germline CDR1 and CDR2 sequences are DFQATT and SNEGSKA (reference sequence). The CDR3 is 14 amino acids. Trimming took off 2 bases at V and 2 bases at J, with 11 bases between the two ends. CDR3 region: CSARQTGITDTQYF. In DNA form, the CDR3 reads TGCAGTGCTAGACAAACAGGGATCACAGATACGCAGTATTTT.

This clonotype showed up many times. The CDR3 DNA reads TGTGCCAGCAGGAAGGGACAGGGACGGGCCAATGAGCAGTTCTTC. It yields the protein CASRKGQGRANEQFF. V and J are TRBV12-3 or TRBV12-4 and TRBJ2-1; TRBD1 agrees at 9 bases. With V trimmed by 6 bases and J by 6 bases, 9 bases remained unmatched. CDR3 length equals 15 residues.

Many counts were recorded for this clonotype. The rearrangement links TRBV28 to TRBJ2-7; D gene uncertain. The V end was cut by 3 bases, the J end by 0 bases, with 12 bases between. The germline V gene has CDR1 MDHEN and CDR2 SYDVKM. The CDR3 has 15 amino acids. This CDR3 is CASSLRRRSSYEQYF. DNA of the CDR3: TGTGCCAGCAGTTTGAGGCGCCGAAGCTCCTACGAGCAGTACTTC.

The CDR3 nucleotides are TGCAGTGCCAGCCGCCCCGGGGGGGGCAATGAGCAGTTCTTC. It translates to CSASRPGGGNEQFF. The chain uses TRBV20-1 and TRBJ2-1, with 8 bases that match TRBD2. The CDR3 covers 14 residues. J lost 6 bases, V lost 6 bases, and 10 bases had no gene match. Germline V CDR1 and CDR2: DFQATT, SNEGSKA (reference sequence).

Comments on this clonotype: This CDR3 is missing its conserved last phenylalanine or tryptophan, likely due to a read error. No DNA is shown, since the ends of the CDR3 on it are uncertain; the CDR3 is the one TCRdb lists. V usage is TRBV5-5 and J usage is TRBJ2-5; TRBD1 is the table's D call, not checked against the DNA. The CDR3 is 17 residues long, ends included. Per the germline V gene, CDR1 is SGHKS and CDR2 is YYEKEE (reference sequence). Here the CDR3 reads CASSLSQGGFEGETQYV.

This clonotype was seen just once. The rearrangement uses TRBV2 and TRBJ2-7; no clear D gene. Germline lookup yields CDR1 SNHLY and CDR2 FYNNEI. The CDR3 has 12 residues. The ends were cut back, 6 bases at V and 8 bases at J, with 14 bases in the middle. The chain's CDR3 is CASRDGPLKQYF. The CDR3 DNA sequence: TGTGCCAGCAGGGACGGGCCCTTGAAGCAGTACTTC.

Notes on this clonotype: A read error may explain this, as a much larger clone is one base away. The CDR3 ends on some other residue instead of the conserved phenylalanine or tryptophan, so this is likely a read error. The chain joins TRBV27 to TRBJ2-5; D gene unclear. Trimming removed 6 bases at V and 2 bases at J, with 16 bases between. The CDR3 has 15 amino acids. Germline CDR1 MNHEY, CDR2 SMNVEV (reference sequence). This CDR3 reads CASSLGPMGQETQYV. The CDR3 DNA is TGTGCCAGCAGCCTAGGACCGATGGGACAAGAGACCCAGTACGTC.

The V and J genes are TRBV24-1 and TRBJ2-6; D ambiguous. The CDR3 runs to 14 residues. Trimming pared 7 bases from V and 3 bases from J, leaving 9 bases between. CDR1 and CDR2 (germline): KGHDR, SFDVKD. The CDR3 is CATRALDGANVLTF. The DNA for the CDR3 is TGTGCCACCAGAGCCTTGGATGGGGCCAACGTCCTGACTTTC.

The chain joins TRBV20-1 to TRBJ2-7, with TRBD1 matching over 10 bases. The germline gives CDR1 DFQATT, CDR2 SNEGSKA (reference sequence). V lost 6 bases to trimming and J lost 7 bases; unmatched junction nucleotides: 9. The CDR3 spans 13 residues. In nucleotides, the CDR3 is TGCAGTGCCTTTCCCGGACAGGGGGGGGAGCAGTACTTC. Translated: CSAFPGQGGEQYF.

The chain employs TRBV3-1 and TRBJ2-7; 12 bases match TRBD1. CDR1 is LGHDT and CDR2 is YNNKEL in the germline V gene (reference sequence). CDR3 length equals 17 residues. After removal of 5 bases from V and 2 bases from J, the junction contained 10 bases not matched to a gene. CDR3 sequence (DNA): TGTGCCAGCAGCTGGGGGACAGGGGGCGGTTCGACCTACGAGCAGTACTTC. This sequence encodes CASSWGTGGGSTYEQYF.

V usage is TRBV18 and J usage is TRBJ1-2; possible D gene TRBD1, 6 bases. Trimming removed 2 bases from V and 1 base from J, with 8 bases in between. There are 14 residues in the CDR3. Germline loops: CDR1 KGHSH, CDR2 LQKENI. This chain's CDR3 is CASSPARGNYGYTF. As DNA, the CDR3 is TGTGCCAGCTCACCAGCCAGGGGTAACTATGGCTACACCTTC.

The CDR3 sequence: CASSRDVGSPTYEQYF. DNA for the CDR3: TGTGCCAGCAGCCGTGACGTTGGCAGCCCCACCTACGAGCAGTACTTC. This chain connects TRBV9 to TRBJ2-7, with D unclear. Germline CDR1 and CDR2: SGDLS and YYNGEE. The CDR3 sequence is 16 residues long. Trimming removed 4 bases at V and 2 bases at J, with 19 bases between.

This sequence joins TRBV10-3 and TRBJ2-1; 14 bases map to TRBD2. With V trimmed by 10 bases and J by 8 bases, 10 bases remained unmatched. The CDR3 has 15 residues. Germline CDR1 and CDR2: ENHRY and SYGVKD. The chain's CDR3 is CASSQGLAGADEQFF. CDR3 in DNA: TGTGCCAGCTCACAGGGACTAGCGGGAGCGGATGAGCAGTTCTTC.

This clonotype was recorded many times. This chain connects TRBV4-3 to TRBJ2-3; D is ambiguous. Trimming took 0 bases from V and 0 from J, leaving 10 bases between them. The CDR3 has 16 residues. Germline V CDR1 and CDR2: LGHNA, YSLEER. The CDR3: CASSQENLPSTDTQYF. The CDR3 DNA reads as TGCGCCAGCAGCCAAGAGAACTTACCTAGCACAGATACGCAGTATTTT.